The 5 T cell receptor beta chains listed next were all sequenced from one sample in a study of blood T cells in healthy people across ages. Sample-barcoded 5' priming and a J-beta primer mix drove a second PCR of roughly 7 to 11 cycles. TCRdb ran MiXCR on the 5' RACE reads and lists one entry per CDR3 protein. The table lists about 1,400,000 distinct CDR3 sequences, approximately 59% of them singletons. Sequences were obtained from blood. The receptors come from a man younger than 35 in good health.

The CDR3 here is CASGGQGYEQYF. In nucleotides, the CDR3 is TGCGCCAGCGGAGGACAGGGGTACGAGCAGTACTTC. The chain carries TRBV5-1 and TRBJ2-5; 9 bases fit TRBD1. Near its end, the DNA agrees better with TRBJ2-7, so the J call may be wrong. In germline, CDR1 is SGHRS, CDR2 YFSETQ. The CDR3 spans 12 residues.

The rearrangement joins TRBV7-9 to TRBJ1-2; possibly TRBD1 for D (5 bases). Trimming removed 3 bases from V and 3 bases from J, with 11 bases in between. The germline V gene encodes CDR1 SEHNR and CDR2 FQNEAQ (reference sequence). The CDR3 extends over 14 amino acids. The DNA of the CDR3 is TGTGCCAGCAGCTTCCGAGGGGATGACTATGGCTACACCTTC. Protein: CASSFRGDDYGYTF.

This chain connects TRBV7-9 to TRBJ2-1; the D gene is possibly TRBD2 (6 bases). Germline V lookup: CDR1 SEHNR, CDR2 FQNEAQ (reference sequence). The V end was cut by 2 bases, the J end by 7 bases, with 21 bases between. There are 17 residues in the CDR3. The CDR3 region has the DNA TGTGCCAGCAGCTTACCCTCGGGGGACTCGAAAATGAATGAGCAGTTCTTC. It is translated as CASSLPSGDSKMNEQFF.

The rearrangement links TRBV27 to TRBJ1-1, with a tentative D call TRBD1 (5 bases). The germline CDR1 and CDR2 sequences are MNHEY and SMNVEV (reference sequence). The length of the CDR3 is 14 residues. V was pared by 5 bases and J by 4 bases, with 14 bases between. In DNA form, the CDR3 reads TGTGCCAGCAGTCTCCAGGTGGGGGTCACTGAAGCTTTCTTT. It translates to CASSLQVGVTEAFF.

A few counts support this clonotype. The genes are TRBV12-3 or TRBV12-4 and TRBJ1-2; 8 bases line up with TRBD1. The CDR3 spans 14 residues. The V and J ends lost 9 bases and 8 bases, in that order; junction bases with no gene match: 14. In nucleotides, the CDR3 is TGTGCCAGTTGGGCAGGGGGCTCTGGCTGGGGCTACACCTTC. This gives the protein CASWAGGSGWGYTF.